This TCR beta chain is from a study of tumor-infiltrating lymphocytes in primary liver carcinoma. At the level of the study: All lesions had stage T1-T3 N0M0 and roughly 4 to 11 cm widths.

Trimming took off 5 bases at V and 6 bases at J, with 16 bases between the two ends. Germline V gives CDR1 MNHEY, CDR2 SVGAGI. CDR3 length: 15 residues. This clonotype was seen at least ten times. The study extracted blood RNA from unsorted whole blood and also extracted germline DNA. The study enrolled treatment-naive patients with chronic HBV infection. Before the surgical procedure, 3 to 5 milliliters of peripheral blood were collected. Researchers generated TCR beta cDNA from 500 ng of total RNA, relying on a constant-region primer. Each TCR beta library was derived from three nested multiplex PCR rounds that employed slightly modified ARM-PCR. The first two PCR rounds used TRBV1-TRBV30 forward primers with a C-beta reverse primer, 9 to 10 cycles each. TCRdb passed the multiplex PCR reads through MiXCR, listing each CDR3 protein once. The sample gives approximately 330,000 distinct CDR3 sequences, about two thirds of which show up once; about 6.3% is in the top ten.

The chain recombines TRBV6-5 with TRBJ2-2, with unresolved D. This sequence originates from a middle-aged man with primary liver carcinoma and hepatitis B virus infection. Sequences were obtained from peripheral blood. In DNA form, the CDR3 reads TGTGCCAGCAGTAAGACTGCCGGCGTTCCCGGGGAGCTGTTTTTT. It specifies CASSKTAGVPGELFF.